The 17 T cell receptor beta chains reported below all come from one sample, sequenced in a study of blood T cells in healthy people across ages. PCR was performed a second time for roughly 7 to 11 cycles using a sample-barcoded 5' primer and a J-beta primer mix. TCRdb reprocessed the 5' RACE reads with MiXCR, giving one entry per CDR3 protein. The sample shows roughly 1,300,000 distinct CDR3 sequences, approximately 60% of them seen only once. The sequencing sample was made of blood. These receptors all come from a man aged 18 to 29 in good health.

This clonotype was counted once. V gene TRBV10-3 combines with J gene TRBJ1-2, with a weak D call TRBD1 (6 bases). The V end was cut by 10 bases, the J end by 10 bases, with 22 bases between. The CDR3 totals 13 residues. In germline, CDR1 is ENHRY, CDR2 SYGVKD. CDR3 coding DNA: TGTGCCACTTTAGACCGGGGGGCCTTTTACTACACCTTC. It codes for CATLDRGAFYYTF.

The chain couples TRBV6-5 to TRBJ1-1; D not certain. The germline V and J ends were trimmed by 2 bases and 12 bases, with 10 bases remaining between them. The CDR3 extends over 11 amino acids. Looked up from germline, CDR1 is MNHEY and CDR2 is SVGAGI. The CDR3 DNA reads as TGTGCCAGCAGTTACGAGGGTGGGTCTTTCTTT. Translating it yields CASSYEGGSFF.

This clonotype showed up just a few times. The chain recombines TRBV7-4 with TRBJ2-1; D call uncertain. CDR1 SGHVT and CDR2 SQSDAQ come from the germline V gene. The CDR3 contains 14 residues. V was cut by 5 bases and J by 6 bases, with 14 bases left in between. As DNA, the CDR3 is TGTGCCAGCAGCCCATTATGGCTTTCCAATGAGCAGTTCTTC. This gives the protein CASSPLWLSNEQFF.

This clonotype was observed once. The chain couples TRBV7-9 to TRBJ2-7, with D possibly being TRBD1 (5 bases). The V end lost 5 bases, the J end lost 0 bases, and 14 bases lay between the germline ends. The CDR3 consists of 15 residues. Germline V gene data show CDR1 as SEHNR and CDR2 as FQNEAQ (reference sequence). The CDR3 sequence: CASSPPETASYEQYF. DNA for the CDR3: TGTGCCAGCAGCCCGCCGGAGACAGCCTCCTACGAGCAGTACTTC.

This clonotype turned up a few times. The V and J genes are TRBV10-1 and TRBJ2-7; no firm D call. The CDR3 length is 14 residues. V was shortened by 0 bases and J by 2 bases, with 8 bases between the two germline ends. Germline V CDR1 and CDR2: WNHNN, SYGVQD (reference sequence). This chain's CDR3 is CASSESWTTYEQYF. The CDR3 nucleotides are TGCGCCAGCAGTGAGTCTTGGACCACCTACGAGCAGTACTTC.

V usage is TRBV4-1 and J usage is TRBJ1-1; D gene unclear. Germline V lookup: CDR1 MGHRA, CDR2 YSYEKL. CDR3 length: 14 amino acids. V lost 0 bases and J lost 6, with 11 bases in between. The CDR3 region has the DNA TGCGCCAGCAGCCAAGATACGGGGTGGCCTGAAGCTTTCTTT. Translation: CASSQDTGWPEAFF.

This sequence joins TRBV5-1 and TRBJ2-3; the D gene is possibly TRBD2 (5 bases). This CDR3 comprises 15 residues. V was trimmed by 2 bases and J by 1 base, leaving 11 bases between them. CDR1 is SGHRS and CDR2 is YFSETQ in the germline V gene. CDR3 coding DNA: TGCGCCAGCAGCTTCCCCCCGGAGGGCACAGATACGCAGTATTTT. Translating it yields CASSFPPEGTDTQYF.

This clonotype appeared a few times. The CDR3 sequence is CATSDTRATGANVLTF. The CDR3 region has the DNA TGTGCCACCAGTGATACCAGGGCTACGGGGGCCAACGTCCTGACTTTC. This chain connects TRBV24-1 to TRBJ2-6; possibly TRBD1 for D (5 bases). The CDR3 is made up of 16 amino acids. Germline lookup yields CDR1 KGHDR and CDR2 SFDVKD. V dropped 3 bases and J dropped 4 bases, with 12 bases sitting between them.

This chain links TRBV6-6 with TRBJ2-3; D unresolved. CDR1 and CDR2 (germline): MNHNY, SVGAGI (reference sequence). This CDR3 has 12 amino acids. Deletions cut 6 bases from V and 2 bases from J, with 6 bases between. The CDR3 region is CASRQNTDTQYF. CDR3 in DNA: TGTGCCAGCAGGCAAAACACAGATACGCAGTATTTT.

This clonotype has only a few counts. The rearrangement joins TRBV10-3 to TRBJ2-4; the match to TRBD1 covers 7 bases. The J call is uncertain, as TRBJ2-7 better fits the DNA end. The germline CDR1 and CDR2 sequences are ENHRY and SYGVKD. CDR3 length: 14 residues. The CDR3 bases are TGTGCCATCAGTGGGACAGGCAACACCTACGAGCAGTACTTC. This sequence encodes CAISGTGNTYEQYF.

This clonotype was detected a few times. The chain carries TRBV29-1 and TRBJ1-2, with a tentative D call TRBD1 (5 bases). Deletions cut 6 bases from V and 4 bases from J, with 15 bases between. The CDR3 length is 13 residues. Germline V gene lookup returns CDR1 SQVTM and CDR2 ANQGSEA. The CDR3 DNA sequence: TGCAGCGTCGGTCAACGGCAGGGCTATGGCTACACCTTC. It specifies CSVGQRQGYGYTF. Together with reference TRBV29-1 and TRBJ1-2, the CDR3 gives the full variable domain: SAVISQKPSRDICQRGTSLTIQCQVDSQVTMMFWYRQQPGQSLTLIATANQGSEATYESGFVIDKFPISRPNLTFSTLTVSNMSPEDSSIYLCSVGQRQGYGYTFGSGTRLTVV.

This clonotype has a handful of counts. The chain is built from TRBV7-2 and TRBJ2-3, with D unresolved. This CDR3 spans 14 amino acids. The germline V gene has CDR1 SGHTA and CDR2 FQGNSA. V lost 1 base and J 6 bases, leaving 11 bases between the germline ends. This CDR3 reads CASSLVYGDDTQYF. Written as DNA, the CDR3 is TGTGCCAGCAGCTTAGTGTATGGGGATGATACGCAGTATTTT.

This sequence joins TRBV12-5 and TRBJ2-3; no firm D call. Trimming removed 7 bases at V and 1 base at J, with 9 bases between. The CDR3 has 13 residues. Germline loops: CDR1 LGHNT, CDR2 FRNRAP. The CDR3 DNA reads as TGTGCTAGTGCTCTTCCCGGCACAGATACGCAGTATTTT. Translating it yields CASALPGTDTQYF.

The chain employs TRBV9 and TRBJ2-5; 7 positions agree with TRBD2. The CDR3 covers 16 residues. The germline gives CDR1 SGDLS, CDR2 YYNGEE. Trimming cost V 4 bases and J 0 bases; bases outside gene matches: 9. Here the CDR3 reads CASSNTGGQHQETQYF. CDR3 DNA sequence: TGTGCCAGCAGCAATACGGGGGGTCAGCACCAAGAGACCCAGTACTTC.

This clonotype was picked up one time. J is TRBJ1-3 and V is TRBV11-2; D unclear. The CDR3 runs 16 residues. Germline-derived CDR1 and CDR2 are SGHAT and FQNNGV. Trimming cost V 3 bases and J 0 bases, with 12 bases left between them. CDR3: CASSLETYSSGNTIYF. Here the CDR3 DNA reads TGTGCCAGCAGCTTGGAGACATATTCCTCTGGAAACACCATATATTTT.

This clonotype was seen more than once but under ten times. V gene TRBV12-3 or TRBV12-4 combines with J gene TRBJ1-5, with no clear D. The CDR3 is 13 residues long. Trimming stripped 7 bases from V and 1 base from J, with 8 bases between. CDR3 sequence: CASTTDSNQPQHF. CDR3 nucleotides: TGTGCCAGCACCACAGACAGCAATCAGCCCCAGCATTTT.

The CDR3 DNA reads TGCGCCAGCAGCCAGGGTTCGACAGGAGAACTCCCAAGTACGGCGAACACCGGGGAGCTGTTTTTT. This sequence encodes CASSQGSTGELPSTANTGELFF. The rearrangement joins TRBV4-3 to TRBJ2-2; possible D gene TRBD1, 6 bases. The CDR3 runs to 22 residues. Trimming left V 3 bases short and J 0 bases short, with 29 bases between. Germline V CDR1 and CDR2: LGHNA, YSLEER.